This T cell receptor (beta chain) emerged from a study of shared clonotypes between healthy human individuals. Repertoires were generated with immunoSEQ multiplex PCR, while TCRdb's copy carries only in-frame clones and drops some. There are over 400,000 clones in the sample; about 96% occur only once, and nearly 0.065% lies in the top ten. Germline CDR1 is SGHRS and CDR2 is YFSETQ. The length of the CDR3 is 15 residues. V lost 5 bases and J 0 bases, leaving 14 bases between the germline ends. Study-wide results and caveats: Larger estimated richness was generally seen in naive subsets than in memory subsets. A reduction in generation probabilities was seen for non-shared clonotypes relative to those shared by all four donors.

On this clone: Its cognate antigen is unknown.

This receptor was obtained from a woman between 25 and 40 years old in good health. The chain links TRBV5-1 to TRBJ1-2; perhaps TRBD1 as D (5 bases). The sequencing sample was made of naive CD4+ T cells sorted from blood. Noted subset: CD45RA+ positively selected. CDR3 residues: CASRNNPGSNYGYTF. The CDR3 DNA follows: TGCGCCAGCAGAAACAACCCAGGGTCTAACTATGGCTACACCTTC.